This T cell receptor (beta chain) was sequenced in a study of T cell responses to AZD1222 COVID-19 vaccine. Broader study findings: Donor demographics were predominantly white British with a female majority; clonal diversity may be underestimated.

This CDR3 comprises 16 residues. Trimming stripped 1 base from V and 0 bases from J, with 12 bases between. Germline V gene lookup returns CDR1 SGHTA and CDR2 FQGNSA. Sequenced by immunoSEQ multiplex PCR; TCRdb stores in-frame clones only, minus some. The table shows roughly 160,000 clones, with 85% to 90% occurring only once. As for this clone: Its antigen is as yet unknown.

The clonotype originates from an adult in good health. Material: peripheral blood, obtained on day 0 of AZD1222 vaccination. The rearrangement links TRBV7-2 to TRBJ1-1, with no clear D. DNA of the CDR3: TGTGCCAGCAGCTTAGTAGCGCCGACTATGAACACTGAAGCTTTCTTT. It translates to CASSLVAPTMNTEAFF. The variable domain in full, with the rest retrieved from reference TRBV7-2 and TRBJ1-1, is GAGVSQSPSNKVTEKGKDVELRCDPISGHTALYWYRQSLGQGLEFLIYFQGNSAPDKSGLPSDRFSAERTGGSVSTLTIQRTQQEDSAVYLCASSLVAPTMNTEAFFGQGTRLTVV.